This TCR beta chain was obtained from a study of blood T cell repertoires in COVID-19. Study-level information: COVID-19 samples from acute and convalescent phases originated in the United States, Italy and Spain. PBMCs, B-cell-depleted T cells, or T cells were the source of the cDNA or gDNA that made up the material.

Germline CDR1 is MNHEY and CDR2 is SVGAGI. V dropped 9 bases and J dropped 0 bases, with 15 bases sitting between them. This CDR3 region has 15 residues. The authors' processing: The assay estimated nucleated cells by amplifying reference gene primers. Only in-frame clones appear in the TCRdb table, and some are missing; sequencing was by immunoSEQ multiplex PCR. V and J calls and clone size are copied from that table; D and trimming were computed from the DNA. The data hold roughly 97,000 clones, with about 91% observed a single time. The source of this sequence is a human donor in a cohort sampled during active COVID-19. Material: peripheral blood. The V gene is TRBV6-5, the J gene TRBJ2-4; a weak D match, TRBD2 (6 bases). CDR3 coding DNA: TGTGCCAGGGGGGGTACAGGCCTAGCCAAAAACATTCAGTACTTC. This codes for CARGGTGLAKNIQYF.